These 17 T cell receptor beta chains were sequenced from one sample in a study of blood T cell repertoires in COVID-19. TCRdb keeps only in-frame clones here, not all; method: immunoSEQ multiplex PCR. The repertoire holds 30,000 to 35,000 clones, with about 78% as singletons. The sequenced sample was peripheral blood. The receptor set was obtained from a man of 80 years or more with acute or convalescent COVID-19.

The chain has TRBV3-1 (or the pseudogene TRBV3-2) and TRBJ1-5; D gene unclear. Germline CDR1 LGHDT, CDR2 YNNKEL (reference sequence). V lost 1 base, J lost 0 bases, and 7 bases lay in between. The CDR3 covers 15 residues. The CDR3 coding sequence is TGTGCCAGCAGCCAAGCCGGGAATAGCAATCAGCCCCAGCATTTT. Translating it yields CASSQAGNSNQPQHF.

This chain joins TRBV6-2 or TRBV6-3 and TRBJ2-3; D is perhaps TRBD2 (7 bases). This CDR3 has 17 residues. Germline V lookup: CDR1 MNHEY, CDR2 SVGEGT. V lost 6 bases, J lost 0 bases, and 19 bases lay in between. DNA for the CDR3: TGTGCCAGCAGCCGTCCTCGCGGGGGCCATAGCACAGATACGCAGTATTTT. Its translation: CASSRPRGGHSTDTQYF.

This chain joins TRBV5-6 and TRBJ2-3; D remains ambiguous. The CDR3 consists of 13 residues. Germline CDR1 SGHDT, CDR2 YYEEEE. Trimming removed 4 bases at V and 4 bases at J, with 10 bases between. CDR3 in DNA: TGTGCCAGCAGCATGGGAACAGCAGATACGCAGTATTTT. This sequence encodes CASSMGTADTQYF.

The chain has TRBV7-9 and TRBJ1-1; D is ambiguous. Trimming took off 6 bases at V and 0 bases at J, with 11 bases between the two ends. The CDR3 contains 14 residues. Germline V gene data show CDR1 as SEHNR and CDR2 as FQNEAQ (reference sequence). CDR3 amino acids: CASRETALNTEAFF. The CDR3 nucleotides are TGTGCCAGCAGGGAGACGGCACTGAACACTGAAGCTTTCTTT.

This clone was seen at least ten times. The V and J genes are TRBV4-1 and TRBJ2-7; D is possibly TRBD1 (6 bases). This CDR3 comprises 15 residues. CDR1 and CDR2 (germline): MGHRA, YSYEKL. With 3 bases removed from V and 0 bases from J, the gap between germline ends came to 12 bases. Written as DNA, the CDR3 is TGCGCCAGCAGCCATACAGGGCTTTCCTCCTACGAGCAGTACTTC. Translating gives CASSHTGLSSYEQYF.

CDR3 nucleotide sequence: TGTGCCAGCAGCCCAGAAGGACGGGGGAAGACTGAAGCTTTCTTT. Amino acids: CASSPEGRGKTEAFF. V usage is TRBV3-1 (or the pseudogene TRBV3-2) and J usage is TRBJ1-1; possibly TRBD1 for D (5 bases). V was shortened by 4 bases and J by 5 bases, with 17 bases between the two germline ends. The CDR3 is 15 amino acids. The germline V gene has CDR1 LGHDT and CDR2 YNNKEL (reference sequence).

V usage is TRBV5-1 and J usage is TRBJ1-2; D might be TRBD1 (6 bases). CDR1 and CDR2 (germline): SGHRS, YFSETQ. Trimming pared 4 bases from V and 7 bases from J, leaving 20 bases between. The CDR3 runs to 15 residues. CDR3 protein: CASSDGSRGTFGYTF. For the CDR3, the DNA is TGCGCCAGCAGCGATGGATCCAGGGGCACGTTTGGCTACACCTTC.

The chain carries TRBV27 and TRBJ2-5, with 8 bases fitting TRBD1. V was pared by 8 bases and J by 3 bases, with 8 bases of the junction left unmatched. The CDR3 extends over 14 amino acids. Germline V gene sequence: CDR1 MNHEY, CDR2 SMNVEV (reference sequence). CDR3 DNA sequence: TGTGCCAGCCAGACGGGACAGGAAAAAGAGACCCAGTACTTC. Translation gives CASQTGQEKETQYF.

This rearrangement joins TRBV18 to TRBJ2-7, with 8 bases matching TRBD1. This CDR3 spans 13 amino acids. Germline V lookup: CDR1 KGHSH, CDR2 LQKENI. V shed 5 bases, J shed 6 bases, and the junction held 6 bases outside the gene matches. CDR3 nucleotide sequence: TGTGCCAGCTCATCCACGGGACAGGCCGAGCAGTACTTC. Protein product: CASSSTGQAEQYF.

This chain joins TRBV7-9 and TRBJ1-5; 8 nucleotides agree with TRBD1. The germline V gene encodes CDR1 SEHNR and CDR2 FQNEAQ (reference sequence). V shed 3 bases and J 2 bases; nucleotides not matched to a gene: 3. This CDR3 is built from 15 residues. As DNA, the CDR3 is TGTGCCAGCAGCTTGACAGGGGTTCGCAATCAGCCCCAGCATTTT. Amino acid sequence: CASSLTGVRNQPQHF.

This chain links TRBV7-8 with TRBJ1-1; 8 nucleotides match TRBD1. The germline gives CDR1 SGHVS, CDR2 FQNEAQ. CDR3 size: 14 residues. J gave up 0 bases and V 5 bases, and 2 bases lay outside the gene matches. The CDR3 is CASSAGGLNTEAFF. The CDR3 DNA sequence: TGTGCCAGCAGCGCAGGGGGCTTGAACACTGAAGCTTTCTTT.

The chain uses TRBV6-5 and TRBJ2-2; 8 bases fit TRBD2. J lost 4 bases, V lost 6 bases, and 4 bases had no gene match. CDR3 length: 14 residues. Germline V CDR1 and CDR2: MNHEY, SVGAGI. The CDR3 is CASRGGLVTGELFF. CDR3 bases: TGTGCCAGCAGGGGGGGACTAGTCACCGGGGAGCTGTTTTTT.

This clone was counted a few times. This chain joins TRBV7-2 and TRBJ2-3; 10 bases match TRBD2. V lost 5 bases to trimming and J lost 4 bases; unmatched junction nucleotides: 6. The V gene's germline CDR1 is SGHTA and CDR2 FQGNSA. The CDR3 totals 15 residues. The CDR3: CASSAAGTSADTQYF. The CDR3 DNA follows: TGTGCCAGCAGCGCCGCCGGGACTAGCGCAGATACGCAGTATTTT.

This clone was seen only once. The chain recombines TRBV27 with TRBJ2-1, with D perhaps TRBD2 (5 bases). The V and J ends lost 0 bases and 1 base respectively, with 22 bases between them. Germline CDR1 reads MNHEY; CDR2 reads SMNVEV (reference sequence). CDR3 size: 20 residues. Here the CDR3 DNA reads TGTGCCAGCAGTTTATCGCCGCCGTCACTCGGAGGATTTTCCTACAATGAGCAGTTCTTC. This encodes CASSLSPPSLGGFSYNEQFF.

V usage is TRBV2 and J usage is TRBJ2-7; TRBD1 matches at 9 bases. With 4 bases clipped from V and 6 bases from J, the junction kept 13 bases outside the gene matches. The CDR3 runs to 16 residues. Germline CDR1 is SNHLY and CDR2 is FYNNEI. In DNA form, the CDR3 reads TGTGCCAGCAGTGGACCAAATGACCTGGACAGGGGCGAGCAGTACTTC. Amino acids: CASSGPNDLDRGEQYF. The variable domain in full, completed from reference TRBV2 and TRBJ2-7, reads EPEVTQTPSHQVTQMGQEVILRCVPISNHLYFYWYRQILGQKVEFLVSFYNNEISEKSEIFDDQFSVERPDGSNFTLKIRSTKLEDSAMYFCASSGPNDLDRGEQYFGPGTRLTVT.

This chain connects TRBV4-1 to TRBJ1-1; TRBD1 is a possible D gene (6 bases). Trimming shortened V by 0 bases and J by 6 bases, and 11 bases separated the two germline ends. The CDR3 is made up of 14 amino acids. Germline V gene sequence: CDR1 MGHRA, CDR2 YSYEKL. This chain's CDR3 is CASSQEDSYSEAFF. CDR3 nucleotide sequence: TGCGCCAGCAGCCAAGAGGACAGCTACTCTGAAGCTTTCTTT.

CDR3 loop: CSGWTRQETQYF. CDR3 nucleotide sequence: TGCAGCGGGTGGACACGACAAGAGACCCAGTACTTC. This rearrangement joins TRBV29-1 to TRBJ2-5; D possibly corresponds to TRBD1 (5 bases). The CDR3 length is 12 residues. The germline CDR1 and CDR2 sequences are SQVTM and ANQGSEA. V was pared by 7 bases and J by 2 bases, with 11 bases between. The full variable domain, its missing parts supplied by reference TRBV29-1 and TRBJ2-5, is SAVISQKPSRDICQRGTSLTIQCQVDSQVTMMFWYRQQPGQSLTLIATANQGSEATYESGFVIDKFPISRPNLTFSTLTVSNMSPEDSSIYLCSGWTRQETQYFGPGTRLLVL.